This T cell receptor beta chain was identified in a study of OX40 agonist ivuxolimab in advanced cancers. Study-wide results and caveats: Certain nonresponders additionally had low normalized T-cell clonal expansion.

Only in-frame clones appear in the TCRdb table, and some are missing; sequencing was by immunoSEQ multiplex PCR. The repertoire holds 35,000 to 45,000 clones, approximately 86% seen once, with roughly 22% in the top ten. Points on this clone: The antigen remains unidentified.

CDR1 WSHSY and CDR2 SAAADI come from the germline V gene. This CDR3 is 13 amino acids long. J lost 8 bases, V lost 6 bases, and 9 bases had no gene match. The sample was CD4+ or CD8+ T cells sorted from blood, taken in a trial of the OX40 agonist ivuxolimab. This TCR was recovered from an adult with an advanced solid tumor such as melanoma, head and neck, liver or kidney cancer. The chain uses TRBV10-2 and TRBJ1-2, with TRBD1 matching 7 bases. The CDR3 is CASSATGVQGYTF. The CDR3 nucleotides are TGCGCCAGCAGCGCAACAGGGGTACAGGGCTACACCTTC.